The entry below gives a single T cell receptor (beta chain) sequence along with its context. Trimming took off 2 bases at V and 12 bases at J, with 19 bases between the two ends. The CDR3 runs to 14 residues. CDR1 is MNHEY, CDR2 SVGAGI, per germline. Only in-frame clones appear in the TCRdb table, and some are missing; sequencing was by immunoSEQ multiplex PCR. The data contain some 70,000 clones, approximately 87% of them singletons. These data come from a study of OX40 agonist ivuxolimab in advanced cancers. The sequenced sample was CD4+ or CD8+ T cells sorted from blood, obtained in a trial of the OX40 agonist ivuxolimab. The receptor's source is an adult with an advanced solid tumor such as melanoma, head and neck, liver or kidney cancer. The chain uses TRBV6-5 and TRBJ1-1; weak D call: TRBD1 (5 bases). CDR3 in amino acids: CASSYTPAGTRTFF. The CDR3 DNA follows: TGTGCCAGCAGTTACACTCCAGCCGGGACGCGGACTTTCTTT.